Described below is a single T cell receptor beta chain sequence and its context. It lacks a known antigen. Per-nucleotide qualities are absent, and no much larger clonotype sits a single base away. The immunoSEQ Assay, a bias-controlled multiplex PCR, was used to amplify TCRbeta CDR3 regions from genomic DNA. The authors processed their data as follows. Within the assay, amplification of reference gene primers was used to estimate how many nucleated cells each sample contained. To quantify the absolute abundance of each unique TCRbeta CDR3 rearrangement, sequence reads were collapsed and filtered. Productive Simpson clonality was computed per sample as the square root of Simpson's diversity index over productive rearrangements. TCRdb stores this immuneACCESS table with in-frame sequences only. Part of the clones is absent; in the studies checked, under half of the shortfall reflects unresolved V genes, and no reason is known for the rest. That table supplies the V and J calls and clone size; D and trimming were determined from the DNA. The sample table holds approximately 500,000 clones, of which around nine tenths were seen once. Roughly 8% of the sample goes to the ten largest clones.

At one collaborating source in Seattle, patients were enrolled during active infection and were followed longitudinally through the course of disease. The collaborating institutions used their own protocols to collect whole blood in K2EDTA tubes. For TCRbeta analysis, collaborator samples were shipped as frozen whole blood, as isolated PBMCs, or as DNA extracted from either sample type. This sample is part of a study of blood T cell repertoires in COVID-19 (TCRdb year 2020). In terms of the full investigation: Samples covering the acute and convalescent phases of COVID-19 were provided by collaborators in the United States, Italy and Spain. Deeply sampled blood TCRbeta repertoires from subjects exposed to, actively infected with, or recovered from COVID-19 were included in the dataset. The repertoires were released in a freely available public database intended as a resource for research on the immune response to SARS-CoV-2. Where available, HLA class I and class II types were obtained from metadata supplied by the sample provider rather than from assay-based typing. Sample metadata almost always included a de-identified subject ID, COVID-19 status, age in years and sex. The prospective study material was composed of cDNA or gDNA derived from T cells, B-cell-depleted T cells, or PBMCs. Samples were obtained from the ongoing ImmuneRACE study (first 160 participants) and from 1,200 or so subjects provided by 6 global collaborators. Study-level results and caveats: How much clinical and demographic metadata was included differed by source and by participant, and the metadata was provided uncurated.

Taken from cysteine to phenylalanine, the CDR3 has 14 residues. The entry retains the CDR3 DNA only, 42 bases that are in frame from base 1. CDR1 and CDR2 are read off the germline V gene as SGHRS and YFSETQ. V lost 0 bases and J lost 4 bases, and the count of bases not matched to a germline gene is 1. The sequence derives from a woman aged 45-65 years with COVID-19, enrolled during active disease. The V and J genes are TRBV5-1 and TRBJ1-1; 9 bases in the middle match TRBD1. Sequenced material: peripheral blood. The sequenced DNA is TGCGCCAGCAGCTTGGTGGGACAGGGCACTGAAGCTTTCTTT. It encodes CASSLVGQGTEAFF.